A selection of T cell receptor beta chains follows, all from one sample in a study of CD8 T cells in ankylosing spondylitis. TCRdb analysed the 5' RACE reads with MiXCR anew, one entry per CDR3 protein. The table includes roughly 130,000 distinct CDR3 sequences, about 6.4% detected once. Sequencing was done on a sample of blood, either unsorted or a sorted T cell fraction (not recorded which). Receptor source: a male donor with ankylosing spondylitis or in good health (not recorded which). Each CDR3 is given with its conserved first and last residue. D genes are given only for firm matches. For some rows the clone size is stated as once, few or many, or as a class when expanded; others skip it.

v_call	d_call	j_call	clone_size	cdr3_nt	cdr3_aa
TRBV3-1	.	TRBJ2-5	many	TGTGCCAGCAGCCAAGATCCGGGGATCGGGACTACCCAGTACTTC	CASSQDPGIGTTQYF
TRBV10-3	TRBD2	TRBJ2-3	many	TGTGCCATCAGCCCGTGGGGGACTAGCGGGGGCCCTAGCACAGATACGCAGTATTTT	CAISPWGTSGGPSTDTQYF
TRBV5-1	TRBD1	TRBJ2-3	many	TGCGCCAGCAGCTTACGGACAGGCTCAGATACGCAGTATTTT	CASSLRTGSDTQYF
TRBV20-1	.	TRBJ1-1	many	TGCAGTGCCGAGGCCGCGGGGACTGAAGCTTTCTTT	CSAEAAGTEAFF
TRBV18	.	TRBJ1-4	many	TGTGCCAGCTCACCACCCCTAAACCCTGCAACTAATGAAAAACTGTTTTTT	CASSPPLNPATNEKLFF
TRBV12-3/TRBV12-4	TRBD1	TRBJ2-7	many	TGTGCCAGCAGTACGGGGACAGGACGCTACGAGCAGTACTTC	CASSTGTGRYEQYF
TRBV5-4	.	TRBJ2-7	.	TGTGCCACCTCTGGACAGACTTCCTACGAGCAGTACTTC	CATSGQTSYEQYF
TRBV20-1	.	TRBJ2-7	many	TGCAGTGCCAACGACGGAACCTACGAGCAGTACTTC	CSANDGTYEQYF
TRBV5-1	.	TRBJ1-1	many	TGCGCCAGCAGCTTGGCTGAGGGGCGAGGAGCTTTCTTT	CASSLAEGRGAFF
TRBV5-1	.	TRBJ1-2	many	TGCGCCAGCAGCAGCGGACAGTTGTTAGGCTACACCTTC	CASSSGQLLGYTF
TRBV18	TRBD1	TRBJ1-5	few	TGTGCCAGCTCACGGGACAGGGAGGTAGCTCAGCCCCAGCATTTT	CASSRDREVAQPQHF
TRBV18	.	TRBJ2-3	.	TGTGCCAGCTCACCACCGGTGGTTGGAGATACGCAGTATTTT	CASSPPVVGDTQYF
TRBV3-1	.	TRBJ2-3	.	TGTGCCACCACCCAAGTAACGGGAGCGGTAGATACGCAGTATTTT	CATTQVTGAVDTQYF
TRBV5-1	.	TRBJ2-5	many	TGCGCCAGCAGGACGGGGACAACCACCCACGAGACCCAGTACTTC	CASRTGTTTHETQYF
TRBV5-1	.	TRBJ2-2	many	TGCGCCAGCAGCCGGCCCGGGGAGCTGTTTTTT	CASSRPGELFF
TRBV9	TRBD1	TRBJ2-2	many	TGTGCCAGCAGCAAGCAGGGGGATGCCGGGGAGCTGTTTTTT	CASSKQGDAGELFF
TRBV20-1	.	TRBJ1-2	many	TGCAGTGCTAGAGAGAGAAAAAAGCCTTTTCCCTATGGCTACACCTTC	CSARERKKPFPYGYTF
TRBV20-1	.	TRBJ1-5	many	TGCAGTGCTAGAGGCAGGGAGTATAGCAATCAGCCCCAGCATTTT	CSARGREYSNQPQHF
TRBV5-1	.	TRBJ2-1	many	TGCGCCAGCTTCTTGCAGGGTTCGTCCTACAATGAGCAGTTCTTC	CASFLQGSSYNEQFF
TRBV12-3/TRBV12-4	.	TRBJ2-4	many	TGTGCCAGCAGTTTACTAGTAGAGAACATTCAGTACTTC	CASSLLVENIQYF
TRBV7-8	TRBD1	TRBJ2-7	many	TGTGCCAGCAGCAGACCTTATGCAGGGGGATACTTCACCGAGCAGTACTTC	CASSRPYAGGYFTEQYF
TRBV5-1	TRBD1	TRBJ2-2	.	TGCGCCAGCAGCTCACAGGGACAGGGACTCACCGGGGAGCTGTTTTTT	CASSSQGQGLTGELFF
TRBV7-8	.	TRBJ1-2	.	TGTGCCAGCAGCTTAGCGAGGGGCGAACGGGGCTACACCTTC	CASSLARGERGYTF
TRBV12-3/TRBV12-4	.	TRBJ2-1	.	TGTGCCAGCAGTTTAAACCTTCTGACAGCCTGGGAGGTGAATGAGCAGTTCTTC	CASSLNLLTAWEVNEQFF
TRBV7-9	TRBD1	TRBJ2-2	many	TGTGCCAGCAGACACAGGGGGAACACCGGGGAGCTGTTTTTT	CASRHRGNTGELFF
TRBV3-1	.	TRBJ2-5	many	TGTGCCAGCAGCCAAGATTCGGCGGCCCAAGAGACCCAGTACTTC	CASSQDSAAQETQYF
TRBV28	TRBD1	TRBJ1-2	many	TGTGCCAGCAGGACGGGACAGGGGAGCTTTGGCTACACCTTC	CASRTGQGSFGYTF
TRBV5-1	.	TRBJ2-7	many	TGCGCCAGCAGCTTGCCCACTTTGGGGGAGGCCCTCTACGAGCAGTACTTC	CASSLPTLGEALYEQYF
TRBV20-1	.	TRBJ2-7	many	TGCAGTGCTAGTGATAGGGGGGTCCGCTACGAGCAGTACTTC	CSASDRGVRYEQYF
TRBV6-1	TRBD2	TRBJ2-5	many	TGTGCCAGCAGGGGACTAGCGGTAGAGACCCAGTACTTC	CASRGLAVETQYF
TRBV7-3	.	TRBJ2-3	.	TGTGCCAGCAGCTTAAATACGGGGGGCCCGGAGTATTTT	CASSLNTGGPEYF
TRBV28	TRBD1	TRBJ1-5	many	TGTGCCAGCAGTTTATTGCTACCGGGACAGGATCAGCCCCAGCATTTT	CASSLLLPGQDQPQHF
TRBV2	.	TRBJ2-3	many	TGTGCCAGCAACCGAGATACGCAGTATTTT	CASNRDTQYF
TRBV12-3/TRBV12-4	TRBD1	TRBJ1-5	many	TGTGCCAGCAGATCTACAGGGGATAGCAATCAGCCCCAGCATTTT	CASRSTGDSNQPQHF
TRBV29-1	.	TRBJ2-3	many	TGCAGCGCGGAGGGAGCGGCAGATACGCAGTATTTT	CSAEGAADTQYF
TRBV5-1	TRBD1	TRBJ2-3	many	TGCGCCAGCAGCTTACAGGGGGTTAGCACAGATACGCAGTATTTT	CASSLQGVSTDTQYF
TRBV7-9	.	TRBJ2-1	few	TGTGCCAGCAGCCCAGACACAAGCTCCTACAATGAGCAGTTCTTC	CASSPDTSSYNEQFF
TRBV19	.	TRBJ2-1	.	TGTGCCAGTAGTATAGGAGGGACTCCAAACTACAATGAGCAGTTCTTC	CASSIGGTPNYNEQFF
TRBV12-5	.	TRBJ2-7	many	TGTGCTAGTGGTTTGGTACAGGCAGGTCCCGCATCCTACGAGCAGTACTTC	CASGLVQAGPASYEQYF
TRBV30	.	TRBJ2-3	.	TGTGCCTGGAGTGGGTCTAAGGGGACGCAGTATTTT	CAWSGSKGTQYF
TRBV18	.	TRBJ2-2	many	TGTGCCAGCTCACAAGACAGACACACCGGGGAGCTGTTTTTT	CASSQDRHTGELFF
TRBV5-1	.	TRBJ1-1	few	TGCGCCAGCAGCTCCCTAGGCTGGGGGGCTGAAGCTTTCTTT	CASSSLGWGAEAFF
TRBV11-2	TRBD1	TRBJ1-2	few	TGTGCCAGCAGCCAATTTGTGAGACAGGGCGACTATGGCTACACCTTC	CASSQFVRQGDYGYTF
TRBV28	TRBD1	TRBJ1-4	many	TGTGCCAGCAGGGCGATCGAGGGGGCGCTTACTGAAAAACTGTTTTTT	CASRAIEGALTEKLFF
TRBV6-2/TRBV6-3	TRBD2	TRBJ2-7	many	TGTGCCAGCAGTTACTATATTTTGGGCACTAGCGGGAGAGAGGATAACGAGCAGTACTTC	CASSYYILGTSGREDNEQYF
TRBV29-1	.	TRBJ1-1	many	TGCAGCGTCTCGAGCAGAGGGGATGAAGCTTTCTTT	CSVSSRGDEAFF
TRBV5-1	.	TRBJ2-6	.	TGCGCCAGCAGCGTGTTGTCCGGGGCCAACGTCCTGACTTTC	CASSVLSGANVLTF
TRBV5-5	.	TRBJ1-2	.	TGTGCCAGCAGCCTGGGGACCGCTCAAGCGGGCACCTTC	CASSLGTAQAGTF